This TCR beta chain was captured by sequencing in a study of read filtering for tumor transcriptome and immune sequencing. Looking at the study overall: Eight or nine patients were R-ISS I, 16 were R-ISS II, more than five were R-ISS III.

V lost 6 bases and J lost 0, with 9 bases in between. CDR1 is SNHLY, CDR2 FYNNEI, per germline. This CDR3 has 14 residues. The library was built from about 400 ng RNA with molecular barcoded adaptors for alpha/delta and beta/gamma chains. Each CDR3 protein is one row after TCRdb ran MiXCR on the reads. The sample yields 57,000 or so distinct CDR3 sequences, about 21% seen once. This clonotype was seen repeatedly, ten times or more. The TCR comes from a donor at least 40 years old with multiple myeloma. The V and J genes are TRBV2 and TRBJ2-1, with D perhaps given as TRBD1 or TRBD2 (5 bases each). The sample taken for sequencing was a population of CD138-negative cells sorted from bone marrow. The DNA for the CDR3 is TGTGCCAGCAGGAGGGACCACTCCTACAATGAGCAGTTCTTC. Translating gives CASRRDHSYNEQFF.